A single sample is the source of the 10 T cell receptor beta chains below, sequenced in a study of cytomegalovirus exposure and HLA in healthy donors. The PCR made use of 60 Vbeta and 13 Jbeta primers. Repertoires were generated with immunoSEQ multiplex PCR, while TCRdb's copy carries only in-frame clones and drops some. The sample holds fewer than 250,000 clones, 60% to 80% seen once. Sequenced sample: PBMCs. The receptor source for this set is a man younger than 35 in good health and CMV-seronegative.

This clone appeared a few times. This chain links TRBV11-1 with TRBJ1-6, with 7 bases matching TRBD1. This CDR3 has 13 residues. Unmatched junction bases numbered 5, after V lost 5 bases and J lost 10 bases. The germline V gene encodes CDR1 SGHAT and CDR2 FQDESV (reference sequence). This CDR3 is CASSRQGDSPLHF. As DNA, the CDR3 is TGTGCCAGCAGCCGACAGGGAGACTCACCCCTCCACTTT. Together with reference TRBV11-1 and TRBJ1-6, the CDR3 gives the full variable domain: EAEVAQSPRYKITEKSQAVAFWCDPISGHATLYWYRQILGQGPELLVQFQDESVVDDSQLPKDRFSAERLKGVDSTLKIQPAELGDSAMYLCASSRQGDSPLHFGNGTRLTVT.

V is TRBV30 and J is TRBJ1-2; 7 nucleotides line up with TRBD1. CDR1 GTSNPN and CDR2 SVGIG come from the germline V gene (reference sequence). The CDR3 loop spans 13 amino acids. V lost 4 bases, J lost 6 bases, and 8 bases stayed unmatched. CDR3: CAWMQGGAHGYTF. CDR3 DNA sequence: TGTGCCTGGATGCAGGGGGGCGCCCATGGCTACACCTTC.

This chain connects TRBV7-3 to TRBJ2-4; TRBD1 matches at 7 bases. The V segment lost 5 bases and the J segment 5 bases; nucleotides outside the gene matches: 12. Germline assignment: CDR1 SGHTA and CDR2 FQGTGA. This CDR3 comprises 16 residues. CDR3 protein: CASSPGVGGTENIQYF. The DNA of the CDR3 is TGTGCCAGCAGCCCAGGGGTAGGGGGCACTGAAAACATTCAGTACTTC.

This sequence joins TRBV6-1 and TRBJ1-4; D is undetermined. The CDR3 spans 13 residues. CDR1 MNHNS and CDR2 SASEGT come from the germline V gene. The V and J ends lost 4 bases and 8 bases respectively, with 11 bases between them. CDR3 DNA sequence: TGTGCCAGCAGTGGGTATGAGGAAGAAAAACTGTTTTTT. Protein product: CASSGYEEEKLFF.

CDR3 DNA sequence: TGCGCCAGCAGTGAGAGTCCGGGACAAGGAAAGATCTGGGCCAACGTCCTGACTTTC. This encodes CASSESPGQGKIWANVLTF. The V gene is TRBV10-1, the J gene TRBJ2-6; a possible D gene is TRBD1 (6 bases). The CDR3 length is 19 residues. Trimming shortened V by 2 bases and J by 5 bases, and 22 bases separated the two germline ends. Germline V gene sequence: CDR1 WNHNN, CDR2 SYGVQD (reference sequence).

This chain uses TRBV5-6 with TRBJ1-2; D not resolved. V shed 2 bases and J shed 7 bases, with 9 bases lying between them. Germline values: CDR1 SGHDT, CDR2 YYEEEE. There are 12 residues in the CDR3. Here the CDR3 DNA reads TGTGCCAGCAGCTTTGTGCGCGGTGGCTACACCTTC. As protein: CASSFVRGGYTF.

In its sample, this clone was seen a few times. Distinct nucleotide sequences in the sample also encode this CDR3. This sequence joins TRBV18 and TRBJ2-5; D call uncertain. Germline lookup yields CDR1 KGHSH and CDR2 LQKENI. The CDR3 loop spans 12 amino acids. Trimming pared 3 bases from V and 5 bases from J, leaving 7 bases between. CDR3 coding DNA: TGTGCCAGCTCACCTCCGGAGGAGACCCAGTACTTC. The encoded protein is CASSPPEETQYF. The full variable domain, completed using reference TRBV18 and TRBJ2-5, is NAGVMQNPRHLVRRRGQEARLRCSPMKGHSHVYWYRQLPEEGLKFMVYLQKENIIDESGMPKERFSAEFPKEGPSILRIQQVVRGDSAAYFCASSPPEETQYFGPGTRLLVL.

This clone was detected only a few times. The chain is built from TRBV6-6 and TRBJ2-7, with D possibly TRBD1 on 5 matching bases. The CDR3 contains 16 residues. V was shortened by 2 bases and J by 2 bases, with 16 bases between the two germline ends. The germline gives CDR1 MNHNY, CDR2 SVGAGI (reference sequence). CDR3 sequence: CASSYKETAPTYEQYF. CDR3 in DNA: TGTGCCAGCAGTTACAAAGAGACAGCCCCAACCTACGAGCAGTACTTC.

This chain connects TRBV7-2 to TRBJ2-1, with 8 bases fitting TRBD2. The germline V gene has CDR1 SGHTA and CDR2 FQGNSA. There are 18 residues in the CDR3. V lost 1 base and J lost 1; bases outside the gene matches: 9. In DNA, the CDR3 is TGTGCCAGCAGCTTAGGTCTGAGCGGGGGCGGATCCTACAATGAGCAGTTCTTC. Residues: CASSLGLSGGGSYNEQFF.

In its sample, this clone was seen once. This chain connects TRBV30 to TRBJ2-5, with TRBD1 identical over 7 bases. This CDR3 comprises 14 residues. Looked up from germline, CDR1 is GTSNPN and CDR2 is SVGIG (reference sequence). Germline trimming cut 0 bases from V and 4 bases from J; bases unmatched to any gene: 5. The CDR3 loop reads CAWSVLAGGETQYF. The CDR3 DNA is TGTGCCTGGAGTGTCCTGGCAGGGGGAGAGACCCAGTACTTC.